Listed here are 28 T cell receptor beta chains from one sample, sequenced in a study of regulatory T cells in long-lasting Graves disease. TCR beta libraries were built with iRepertoire HTBI primers and Arm-PCR of CDR3 regions. TCRdb reanalysed the multiplex PCR reads using MiXCR and keeps one entry per CDR3 protein. Found here are around 450,000 distinct CDR3 sequences, 20% to 25% of them singletons; the top ten hold 6.5% to 9%. Described time point: persistent/refractory GD, antithyroid drugs over 5 years with positive TRAb. PBMC-derived RNA was used for the TCR library. The sample consisted of peripheral blood mononuclear cells (PBMCs), taken when the disease was refractory, from a patient treated with antithyroid drugs. These receptors originate from a female donor with Graves disease.

Comments on this clonotype: This may come from a read error, since a much larger clone is one base off. V is TRBV3-1 and J is TRBJ2-7; 9 bases match TRBD1. Germline CDR1 is LGHDT and CDR2 is YNNKEL (reference sequence). The CDR3 runs to 14 residues. Unmatched junction bases numbered 3, after V lost 4 bases and J lost 2 bases. CDR3 amino acids: CASSRQGVPYEQYF. The CDR3 DNA reads as TGTGCCAGCAGCCGACAGGGGGTTCCCTACGAGCAGTACTTC.

The chain uses TRBV20-1 and TRBJ1-2; no firm D call. Trimming took 4 bases from V and 4 from J, leaving 10 bases between them. The CDR3 has 12 amino acids. CDR1 is DFQATT and CDR2 is SNEGSKA in the germline V gene (reference sequence). For the CDR3, the DNA is TGCAGTGCTATCGACGGTTCCTATGGCTACACCTTC. It translates to CSAIDGSYGYTF.

The table lists this clonotype with many counts. V usage is TRBV12-5 and J usage is TRBJ2-5; 8 bases line up with TRBD2. V dropped 7 bases and J dropped 4; count of bases not matched to a gene: 8. CDR1 is LGHNT, CDR2 FRNRAP, per germline. The CDR3 spans 14 residues. In nucleotides, the CDR3 is TGTGCTAGTGCTTTAAGCGGGGGCACAGAGACCCAGTACTTC. Protein sequence: CASALSGGTETQYF.

This clonotype was recorded at least ten times. The chain combines TRBV28 with TRBJ1-1, with TRBD1 identical over 7 bases. Germline V lookup: CDR1 MDHEN, CDR2 SYDVKM. This CDR3 has 15 amino acids. J gave up 6 bases and V 4 bases, and 11 bases lay outside the gene matches. As DNA, the CDR3 is TGTGCCAGCAGTTCGCCACAGGGGTGGTACGCTGAAGCTTTCTTT. It is translated as CASSSPQGWYAEAFF.

This clonotype was recorded at least ten times. DNA for the CDR3: TGCAGTGCTAGCCCCCGGGAGGGACGAGAGACCCAGTACTTC. Its translation is CSASPREGRETQYF. The J gene is TRBJ2-5, the V gene TRBV20-1, with 8 bases identical to TRBD2. Germline trimming cut 3 bases from V and 4 bases from J; bases unmatched to any gene: 7. The CDR3 is 14 amino acids. CDR1 and CDR2 (germline): DFQATT, SNEGSKA (reference sequence).

This chain connects TRBV7-9 to TRBJ1-3, with 10 bases that match TRBD1. V was clipped by 6 bases and J by 4 bases; unmatched bases: 6. CDR1 and CDR2 from the germline V gene are SEHNR and FQNEAQ (reference sequence). This CDR3 contains 15 residues. For the CDR3, the DNA is TGTGCCAGCAGGCGACAGGGGGCGCCGGGAAACACCATATATTTT. Its protein is CASRRQGAPGNTIYF. The whole variable domain, remainder taken from reference TRBV7-9 and TRBJ1-3, is DTGVSQNPRHKITKRGQNVTFRCDPISEHNRLYWYRQTLGQGPEFLTYFQNEAQLEKSRLLSDRFSAERPKGSFSTLEIQRTEQGDSAMYLCASRRQGAPGNTIYFGEGSWLTVV.

This clonotype was observed at least ten times. The genes are TRBV27 and TRBJ2-7; 8 positions match TRBD1. The CDR3 spans 15 residues. V was clipped by 5 bases and J by 2 bases; unmatched bases: 8. CDR1 MNHEY and CDR2 SMNVEV come from the germline V gene (reference sequence). CDR3 residues: CASSPEGQGTYEQYF. CDR3 nucleotide sequence: TGTGCCAGCAGTCCCGAAGGACAGGGTACCTACGAGCAGTACTTC.

This clonotype was detected many times. The rearrangement joins TRBV11-2 to TRBJ1-1; D unresolved. This CDR3 is 12 amino acids long. Trimming cost V 5 bases and J 4 bases, with 8 bases left between them. Germline lookup yields CDR1 SGHAT and CDR2 FQNNGV. The chain's CDR3 is CASSPSSTEAFF. The CDR3 DNA is TGTGCCAGCAGCCCTTCCAGCACTGAAGCTTTCTTT.

This clonotype turned up a few times. V is TRBV9 and J is TRBJ1-2, with D unresolved. V lost 3 bases to trimming and J lost 2 bases, with 14 bases between them. Germline CDR1 and CDR2: SGDLS and YYNGEE. This CDR3 contains 15 residues. CDR3 amino acids: CASSAGVPYNYGYTF. In DNA, the CDR3 is TGTGCCAGCAGCGCTGGGGTACCCTACAACTATGGCTACACCTTC.

This chain joins TRBV6-2 or TRBV6-3 and TRBJ2-7; 9 bases are shared with TRBD2. Germline V gene data show CDR1 as MNHEY and CDR2 as SVGEGT. The CDR3 totals 17 residues. V shed 5 bases and J 6 bases; nucleotides not matched to a gene: 17. CDR3 sequence: CASSESQRGVGPSEQYF. The CDR3, as DNA: TGTGCCAGCAGTGAATCCCAGCGGGGGGTGGGCCCATCCGAGCAGTACTTC.

This clonotype came up many times. V and J are TRBV28 and TRBJ1-1, with a weak D call TRBD1 (6 bases). V was clipped by 7 bases and J by 2 bases, with 14 bases between them. This CDR3 comprises 14 residues. Germline CDR1 is MDHEN and CDR2 is SYDVKM. The CDR3 protein is CASTDRDTNTEAFF. Written as DNA, the CDR3 is TGTGCCAGCACGGACCGGGACACCAACACTGAAGCTTTCTTT.

In its sample, this clonotype was seen many times. The CDR3 DNA is TGTGCCAGCAGTTTAGCAGACGTAGGGGCCACACCCCAGCATTTT. It encodes CASSLADVGATPQHF. The chain is built from TRBV12-3 or TRBV12-4 and TRBJ1-5; TRBD1 is a possible D gene (5 bases). The ends were cut back, 0 bases at V and 10 bases at J, with 16 bases in the middle. The CDR3 spans 15 residues.

Regarding this clonotype: Just one base apart from a much larger clone, this may be a read error. The chain uses TRBV28 and TRBJ2-7; a possible D gene is TRBD1 (6 bases). V was shortened by 5 bases and J by 9 bases, with 17 bases between the two germline ends. CDR3 size: 13 residues. Germline-derived CDR1 and CDR2 are MDHEN and SYDVKM. CDR3 coding DNA: TGTGCCAGCAGTCCCAGGGGCCTAGGGGGGCAGTACTTC. This encodes CASSPRGLGGQYF.

The sample holds many counts of this clonotype. The CDR3 DNA follows: TGTGCCAGTAGTACCTCGGAACCACCGGGCAATCAGCCCCAGCATTTT. Translating gives CASSTSEPPGNQPQHF. The genes are TRBV19 and TRBJ1-5; D gene uncertain. V was pared by 4 bases and J by 2 bases, with 15 bases between. The V gene's germline CDR1 is LNHDA and CDR2 SQIVND (reference sequence). The CDR3 runs to 16 residues.

With respect to this clonotype: This may arise from a read error, as a much more abundant clone is one base away. The rearrangement links TRBV12-3 or TRBV12-4 to TRBJ2-5; perhaps D is TRBD1 or TRBD2 (6 bases each). Trimming took 2 bases from V and 4 from J, leaving 14 bases between them. The CDR3 is made up of 15 amino acids. The CDR3 loop reads CASSLRTVGGETQYF. As DNA, the CDR3 is TGTGCCAGCAGTTTACGGACAGTGGGAGGAGAGACCCAGTACTTC.

This clonotype has a count of ten or more. The genes are TRBV12-3 or TRBV12-4 and TRBJ2-5; possible D gene TRBD1, 6 bases. V was shortened by 6 bases and J by 2 bases, with 10 bases between the two germline ends. CDR3 length: 13 residues. The CDR3 region has the DNA TGTGCCAGCAGGGAGGACAGTCAAGAGACCCAGTACTTC. Translating it yields CASREDSQETQYF.

V and J are TRBV19 and TRBJ1-5; D not resolved. V lost 7 bases to trimming and J lost 4 bases, with 11 bases between them. This CDR3 comprises 13 residues. Germline V CDR1 and CDR2: LNHDA, SQIVND (reference sequence). DNA of the CDR3: TGTGCCAGTAAGGACCGAAGGAATCAGCCCCAGCATTTT. It encodes CASKDRRNQPQHF.

This clonotype has only one observation. The chain employs TRBV15 and TRBJ2-1; D is unclear. The CDR3 runs 15 residues. V was shortened by 3 bases and J by 3 bases, with 12 bases between the two germline ends. Germline V gene sequence: CDR1 LNHNV, CDR2 YYDKDF (reference sequence). The CDR3 here is CATSSRGIGYNEQFF. Here the CDR3 DNA reads TGTGCCACCAGCAGCAGAGGTATAGGCTACAATGAGCAGTTCTTC.

The rearrangement joins TRBV9 to TRBJ1-3; D unresolved. The CDR3 is made up of 15 amino acids. Between the trimmed V and J ends, which lost 0 bases and 0 bases, there was a span of 7 bases. Germline lookup yields CDR1 SGDLS and CDR2 YYNGEE. The CDR3 DNA reads as TGTGCCAGCAGCGTAGGTGGTAACTCTGGAAACACCATATATTTT. Translation gives CASSVGGNSGNTIYF.

This clonotype was recorded at least ten times. The chain employs TRBV11-3 and TRBJ1-6; D remains unclear. The CDR3 sequence is 17 residues long. V was pared by 6 bases and J by 5 bases, with 20 bases between. Germline V gene lookup returns CDR1 SGHNT and CDR2 YENEEA. The CDR3 DNA reads as TGTGCCAGCAGGTCTTCGTGGCTGACCGGGGATAATTCACCCCTCCACTTT. Translating gives CASRSSWLTGDNSPLHF.

The rearrangement uses TRBV19 and TRBJ1-5; 7 bases match TRBD1. Germline V gene data show CDR1 as LNHDA and CDR2 as SQIVND (reference sequence). This CDR3 contains 15 residues. The V gene end was trimmed by 7 bases and the J gene end by 9 bases; junction bases not matched to a gene: 15. CDR3 residues: CASKGDSPSWGPQHF. The CDR3 DNA sequence: TGTGCCAGTAAAGGGGACAGCCCGTCCTGGGGGCCCCAGCATTTT.

This clonotype was detected many times. The chain combines TRBV5-6 with TRBJ1-1; 11 nucleotides match TRBD1. CDR1 and CDR2 from the germline V gene are SGHDT and YYEEEE. This CDR3 has 15 residues. Trimming cost V 4 bases and J 5 bases; bases outside gene matches: 7. CDR3 region: CASSPLGQGGTEAFF. CDR3 coding DNA: TGTGCCAGCAGCCCCCTGGGACAGGGGGGGACTGAAGCTTTCTTT. The entire variable domain, with the rest obtained from reference TRBV5-6 and TRBJ1-1, is as follows: DAGVTQSPTHLIKTRGQQVTLRCSPKSGHDTVSWYQQALGQGPQFIFQYYEEEERQRGNFPDRFSGHQFPNYSSELNVNALLLGDSALYLCASSPLGQGGTEAFFGQGTRLTVV.

This clonotype came up many times. The J gene is TRBJ1-1, the V gene TRBV28, with D possibly matching TRBD1 (5 bases). V was clipped by 7 bases and J by 8 bases, with 11 bases between them. There are 11 residues in the CDR3. Germline V gives CDR1 MDHEN, CDR2 SYDVKM. The CDR3 sequence is CASTGGWEAFF. As DNA, the CDR3 is TGTGCCAGCACGGGGGGGTGGGAAGCTTTCTTT.

This clonotype was seen at least ten times. DNA of the CDR3: TGTGCCAGCAGTTTATCCTTGGGGGGGTGGGGTGAAAAACTGTTTTTT. As protein: CASSLSLGGWGEKLFF. The J gene is TRBJ1-4, the V gene TRBV28; D is perhaps TRBD1 (5 bases). The V and J ends lost 1 base and 7 bases respectively, with 16 bases between them. This CDR3 has 16 amino acids. From germline, CDR1 is MDHEN and CDR2 SYDVKM.

The chain uses TRBV4-2 and TRBJ1-3; 9 bases map to TRBD1. The germline V gene encodes CDR1 LGHNA and CDR2 YNFKEQ. V dropped 3 bases and J dropped 7; count of bases not matched to a gene: 4. This CDR3 has 14 residues. The CDR3 protein is CASSHWTGENTIYF. The CDR3 nucleotides are TGTGCCAGCAGCCACTGGACAGGGGAGAACACCATATATTTT.

The genes are TRBV28 and TRBJ2-7; D may be TRBD1 (7 bases). Germline values: CDR1 MDHEN, CDR2 SYDVKM. The CDR3 is 14 residues long. V lost 3 bases, J lost 2 bases, and 11 bases lay in between. The CDR3 sequence is CASSLGGQTYEQYF. CDR3 nucleotides: TGTGCCAGCAGTTTGGGGGGACAGACCTACGAGCAGTACTTC.

The rearrangement uses TRBV4-1 and TRBJ1-1, with D uncertain. The germline V gene has CDR1 MGHRA and CDR2 YSYEKL. The CDR3 totals 16 residues. V was trimmed by 1 base and J by 1 base, leaving 13 bases between them. The CDR3 nucleotides read TGCGCCAGCAGCCAAGCCACCCGTCGACGGAACACTGAAGCTTTCTTT. Protein: CASSQATRRRNTEAFF.

This clonotype was picked up a small number of times. J is TRBJ2-5 and V is TRBV7-2; a possible D gene is TRBD1 (6 bases). V lost 5 bases and J lost 2, with 12 bases in between. Germline-derived CDR1 and CDR2 are SGHTA and FQGNSA. This CDR3 is 14 amino acids long. DNA for the CDR3: TGTGCCAGCAGCCCTCGACAGGTTCAAGAGACCCAGTACTTC. Its protein is CASSPRQVQETQYF.